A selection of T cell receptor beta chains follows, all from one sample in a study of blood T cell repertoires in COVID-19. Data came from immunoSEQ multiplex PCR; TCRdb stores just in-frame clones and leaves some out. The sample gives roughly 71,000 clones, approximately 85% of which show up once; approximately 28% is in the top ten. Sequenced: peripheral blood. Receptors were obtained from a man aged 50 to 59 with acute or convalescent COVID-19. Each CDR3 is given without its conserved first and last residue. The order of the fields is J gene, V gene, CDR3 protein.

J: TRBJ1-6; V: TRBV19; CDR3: ASSIVGGGNSPLH
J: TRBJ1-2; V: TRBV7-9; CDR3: ASSATGPGGYT
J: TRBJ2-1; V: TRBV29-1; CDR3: SVLRDNEQF
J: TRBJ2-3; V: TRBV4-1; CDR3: ASSQVLAGNTDTQY
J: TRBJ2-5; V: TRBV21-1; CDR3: ASSGTPQETQY
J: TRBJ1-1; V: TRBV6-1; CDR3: ASSELGAEAF
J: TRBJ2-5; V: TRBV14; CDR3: ASSPGIPEGAQY
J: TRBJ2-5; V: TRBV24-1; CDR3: ATSDSQTGETQY
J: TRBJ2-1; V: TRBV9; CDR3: ASSAQGRGGYNEQF
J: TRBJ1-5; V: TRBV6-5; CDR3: ASSNFNQPQH
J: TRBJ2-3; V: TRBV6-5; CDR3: ASSYSGADTQY
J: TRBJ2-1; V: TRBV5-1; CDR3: ASSWGLAGSSYNEQF
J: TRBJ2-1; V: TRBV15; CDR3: ATRALGRGVRYNEQF
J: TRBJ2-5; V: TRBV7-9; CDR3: ASSDTSGGPLETQY
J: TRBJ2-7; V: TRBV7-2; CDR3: ASGRASYEQY
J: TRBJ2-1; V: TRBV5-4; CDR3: ASSKPQGDEQF
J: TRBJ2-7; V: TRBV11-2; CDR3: ASSPSRVRRYEQY
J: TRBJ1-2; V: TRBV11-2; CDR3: ASSLAGQKYGYT
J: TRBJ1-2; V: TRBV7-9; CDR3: ASSFTVDGYT
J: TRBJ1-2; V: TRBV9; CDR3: ASSVVASYGYT
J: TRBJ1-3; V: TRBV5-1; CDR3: ASSDPPNRENTIY
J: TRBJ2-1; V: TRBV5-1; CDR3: ASSLVGRGADEQF
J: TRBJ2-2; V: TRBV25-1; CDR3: ASTGQGNAGELF
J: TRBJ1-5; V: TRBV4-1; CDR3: ASSQVGRQPFQPQH
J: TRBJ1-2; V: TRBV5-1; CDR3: ASSFFRDDGYT
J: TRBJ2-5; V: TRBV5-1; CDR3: ASSLMGDREQETQY
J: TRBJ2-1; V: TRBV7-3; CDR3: ASSLTELAGVFNEQF
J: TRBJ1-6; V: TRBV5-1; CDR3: ASSLEGAGNSPLH
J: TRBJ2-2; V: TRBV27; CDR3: ASSRTSGVTGELF
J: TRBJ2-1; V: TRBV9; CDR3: ASSVGALNNEQF
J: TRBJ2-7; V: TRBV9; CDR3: ASSPRDRGGNNEQY
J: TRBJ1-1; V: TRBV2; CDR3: ASSEYGTTEAF